The present T cell receptor beta chain was sequenced within a study of blood T cells in healthy people across ages. As for the study in general: Capture by template switching was about one barcoded beta molecule per two T cells.

Study outcomes and limitations: Higher naive T cell percentage went strongly together with higher TCR beta diversity. Investigators viewed diversity estimates from one million T cells as underestimates, the study reported.

CDR1 is MNHEY, CDR2 SVGAGI, per germline. J gave up 3 bases and V 10 bases, and 5 bases lay outside the gene matches. This CDR3 region has 13 residues. This clonotype was found a few times. What it binds is not known. Each donor gave approximately 9.7 milliliters of peripheral blood. Sample-barcoded 5' priming and a J-beta primer mix drove a second PCR of about 7 to 12 cycles. TCRdb fed the 5' RACE reads into MiXCR, producing one record per CDR3 protein. The table has about 1,000,000 distinct CDR3 sequences, 40% to 55% seen once. The specimen sequenced was blood. This chain connects TRBV6-5 to TRBJ2-3; TRBD2 aligns across 9 bases. This clonotype was sampled from a woman between 55 and 75 years old in good health. CDR3 coding DNA: TGTGCCATTAGCGGGAGTGAAACAGATACGCAGTATTTT. Amino acids: CAISGSETDTQYF.